Following are 15 T cell receptor beta chains from one sample sequenced in a study of PD-1 blockade in classical Hodgkin lymphoma. Each patient relapsed following autologous stem cell transplantation, and prior brentuximab vedotin exposure differed. Clones were read by immunoSEQ multiplex PCR, and TCRdb kept only the in-frame ones, dropping some. The data show some 64,000 clones, about 87% seen once. This specimen was peripheral blood mononuclear cells (PBMCs), taken at baseline. The source of these receptors is a human donor with classical Hodgkin lymphoma.

The chain joins TRBV5-1 to TRBJ2-7; no firm D call. The germline V gene has CDR1 SGHRS and CDR2 YFSETQ. V was trimmed by 4 bases and J by 0 bases, leaving 2 bases between them. The CDR3 length is 11 residues. The DNA for the CDR3 is TGCGCCAGCAGCAACTCCTACGAGCAGTACTTC. Residues: CASSNSYEQYF.

This chain links TRBV5-6 with TRBJ2-5; possibly TRBD1 or TRBD2 for D (6 bases each). The CDR3 has 15 amino acids. Germline V gives CDR1 SGHDT, CDR2 YYEEEE. V dropped 2 bases and J dropped 2 bases, with 13 bases sitting between them. The CDR3 region is CASSFGGRGQETQYF. The CDR3 bases are TGTGCCAGCAGCTTCGGGGGAAGGGGGCAAGAGACCCAGTACTTC.

This clone showed up just once. The chain carries TRBV10-3 and TRBJ1-5, with D uncertain. Per germline, CDR1 ENHRY and CDR2 SYGVKD. This CDR3 is built from 15 residues. With 10 bases removed from V and 0 bases from J, the gap between germline ends came to 16 bases. As DNA, the CDR3 is TGTGCCACCCACCCGACGGACGATAGCAATCAGCCCCAGCATTTT. It yields the protein CATHPTDDSNQPQHF.

This sequence joins TRBV19 and TRBJ1-5; D gene uncertain. Germline V CDR1 and CDR2: LNHDA, SQIVND (reference sequence). Deletions cut 6 bases from V and 0 bases from J, with 12 bases between. CDR3 length equals 15 residues. The CDR3 nucleotides read TGTGCCAGTAGACGGACGGCCAATAGCAATCAGCCCCAGCATTTT. It codes for CASRRTANSNQPQHF.

This clone came up a few times. The chain uses TRBV28 and TRBJ1-1; tentative D call: TRBD1 (5 bases). Germline V gives CDR1 MDHEN, CDR2 SYDVKM. This CDR3 is 15 amino acids long. Deletions cut 8 bases from V and 0 bases from J, with 16 bases between. The CDR3 loop is CASSDPGRMNTEAFF. The CDR3 nucleotides are TGTGCCAGCTCGGATCCAGGGCGCATGAACACTGAAGCTTTCTTT.

This chain uses TRBV21-1 with TRBJ1-4; the table's D call, TRBD1, has no DNA check behind it. TRBV21-1 is a recognized pseudogene. The CDR3 contains 21 residues. In DNA, the CDR3 is TGTGCCAGCAGCAAAGCCGAGGCTGGTGACAGGGAAAGGTCGGGCGTTGAAAAACTGTTTTTT. It yields the protein CASSKAEAGDRERSGVEKLFF.

The V and J genes are TRBV10-2 and TRBJ2-1; 7 nucleotides match TRBD2. The V gene's germline CDR1 is WSHSY and CDR2 SAAADI. This CDR3 is 13 amino acids long. J lost 12 bases, V lost 6 bases, and 11 bases had no gene match. The CDR3 DNA follows: TGCGCCAGCAGGAGGGGCGGCGGGAGTGGGCAGTTCTTC. Residues: CASRRGGGSGQFF.

The DNA for the CDR3 is TGTGCCAGCAGTCCACGGGACAGGGCATTTGGAAACACCATATATTTT. It yields the protein CASSPRDRAFGNTIYF. J is TRBJ1-3 and V is TRBV27; 9 nucleotides line up with TRBD1. Germline trimming cut 5 bases from V and 3 bases from J; bases unmatched to any gene: 8. Looked up from germline, CDR1 is MNHEY and CDR2 is SMNVEV (reference sequence). CDR3 length: 16 amino acids.

The V and J genes are TRBV21-1 and TRBJ2-6. TRBV21-1 is labeled a pseudogene. The CDR3 runs 13 residues. CDR3 amino acids: CATMGTGANVLTF. The CDR3 DNA reads TGTGCCACCATGGGAACTGGGGCCAACGTCCTGACTTTC.

The V gene is TRBV7-2, the J gene TRBJ2-7; D is uncertain. V was trimmed by 5 bases and J by 0 bases, leaving 8 bases between them. Germline V CDR1 and CDR2: SGHTA, FQGNSA. This CDR3 has 13 residues. CDR3 sequence (DNA): TGTGCCAGCAGCACGGCCATCTCCTACGAGCAGTACTTC. Translated, it gives CASSTAISYEQYF.

The rearrangement uses TRBV7-8 and TRBJ1-3; tentatively, D is TRBD1 (6 bases). Trimming took 5 bases from V and 0 from J, leaving 14 bases between them. From germline, CDR1 is SGHVS and CDR2 FQNEAQ. The CDR3 runs 16 residues. This chain's CDR3 is CASSPDRLLSGNTIYF. DNA for the CDR3: TGTGCCAGCAGCCCGGACAGACTTCTCTCTGGAAACACCATATATTTT.

The chain is built from TRBV29-1 and TRBJ2-3, with 8 positions matching TRBD2. Losses at the gene ends were 7 bases for V and 3 bases for J; bases not matched to a gene: 6. This CDR3 contains 13 residues. Germline V gives CDR1 SQVTM, CDR2 ANQGSEA. CDR3 protein: CSGRAGGTDTQYF. In DNA, the CDR3 is TGCAGCGGACGGGCGGGGGGAACAGATACGCAGTATTTT.

The chain recombines TRBV5-6 with TRBJ1-1, with D perhaps TRBD1 (6 bases). Germline-derived CDR1 and CDR2 are SGHDT and YYEEEE. Between the trimmed V and J ends, which lost 6 bases and 2 bases, there was a span of 11 bases. The CDR3 is 13 residues long. CDR3 sequence (DNA): TGTGCCAGCAAGGGGGGATTCAACACTGAAGCTTTCTTT. This gives the protein CASKGGFNTEAFF.

This clone was picked up a small number of times. The rearrangement joins TRBV19 to TRBJ1-6; TRBD1 aligns across 7 bases. This CDR3 region has 12 residues. Trimming at V came to 5 bases and at J to 9 bases, leaving 1 base not matched to a gene. Germline V gene data show CDR1 as LNHDA and CDR2 as SQIVND (reference sequence). CDR3 sequence reads: CASSPGGSPLHF. CDR3 nucleotides: TGTGCCAGTAGTCCAGGGGGTTCACCCCTCCACTTT.

This clone was seen just once. The chain carries TRBV19 and TRBJ2-7, with 13 bases identical to TRBD2. With 4 bases clipped from V and 1 base from J, the junction kept 4 bases outside the gene matches. Germline V gives CDR1 LNHDA, CDR2 SQIVND (reference sequence). The CDR3 is 16 amino acids. The CDR3, as DNA: TGTGCCAGTAGTACAAGGACTAGCGGGGGATCCTACGAGCAGTACTTC. This sequence encodes CASSTRTSGGSYEQYF.